What follows describes a single T cell receptor (beta chain). Assay used: immunoSEQ multiplex PCR; TCRdb lists only in-frame clones, some missing. The sample holds roughly 160,000 clones, roughly 90% seen once. This specimen comes from a study of blood T cell repertoires in COVID-19. Study summary: From the United States, Italy and Spain came samples of acute and convalescent COVID-19.

CDR1 is SGHNT, CDR2 YYREEE, per germline (reference sequence). V gave up 2 bases and J gave up 4 bases, with 15 bases separating them. The CDR3 runs 15 residues. The source material was peripheral blood. The chain carries TRBV5-4 and TRBJ2-5, with D perhaps matching TRBD1 (5 bases). The source of this sequence is a woman aged 55-69 years who had recovered from COVID-19. The CDR3, as DNA: TGTGCCAGCAGCTTCATACAGGATGGAAGAGAGACCCAGTACTTC. This encodes CASSFIQDGRETQYF.